Below, 2 T cell receptor beta chains from the same sample are listed, as sequenced in a study of memory CD4+ T cells and cytomegalovirus serostatus (dated by TCRdb to about 2019). The library was generated by the immunoSEQ multiplex PCR assay. TCRdb obtained this table from immuneACCESS and retained in-frame rearrangements with V and J assigned. These tables miss some clones; where compared with another copy, unresolved V genes account for less than half of the shortfall, and the remainder is unexplained. The sample table contains tens of thousands of clones; only one count was recorded for about 80% of them. About 2.4% of the sample goes to the ten largest clones. A FACSAria II was used to sort memory CD4+ T cells, defined as single viable CD3+CD4+CD8-CD45RO+ cells. Sequencing used memory CD4+ T cells from blood. The receptors shown here come from an adult in good health and CMV-seropositive.

This clone showed up just a few times. The rearrangement uses TRBV4-3 and TRBJ2-1, with a possible D match to TRBD2 (5 bases). Germline V gene data show CDR1 as LGHNA and CDR2 as YSLEER. The CDR3 spans 15 residues. Trimming pared 5 bases from V and 0 bases from J, leaving 11 bases between. CDR3 loop: CASSSDSGSYNEQFF. The DNA for the CDR3 is TGCGCCAGCAGCTCGGACTCGGGCTCCTACAATGAGCAGTTCTTC.

The V call is TRBV19, the J call TRBJ1-5; D is uncertain. V was shortened by 9 bases and J by 5 bases, with 8 bases between the two germline ends. The CDR3 is 11 residues long. Per the germline V gene, CDR1 is LNHDA and CDR2 is SQIVND (reference sequence). The CDR3 nucleotides read TGTGCCAGCGGACCGTATCAGCCCCAGCATTTT. The encoded protein is CASGPYQPQHF.